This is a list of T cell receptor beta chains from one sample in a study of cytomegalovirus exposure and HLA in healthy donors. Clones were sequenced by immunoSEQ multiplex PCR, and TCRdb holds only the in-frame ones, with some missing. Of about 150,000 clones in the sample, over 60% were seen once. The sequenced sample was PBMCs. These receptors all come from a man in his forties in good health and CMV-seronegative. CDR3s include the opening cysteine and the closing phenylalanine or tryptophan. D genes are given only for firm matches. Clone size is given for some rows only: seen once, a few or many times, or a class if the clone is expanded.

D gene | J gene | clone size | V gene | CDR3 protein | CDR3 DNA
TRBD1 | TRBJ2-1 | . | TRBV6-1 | CASVETGDNEQFF | TGTGCCAGCGTGGAGACAGGGGACAATGAGCAGTTCTTC
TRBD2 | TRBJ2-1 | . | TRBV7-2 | CASSLAQTTSGSYNEQFF | TGTGCCAGCAGCTTAGCTCAGACTACTAGCGGGTCCTACAATGAGCAGTTCTTC
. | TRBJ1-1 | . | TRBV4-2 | CASSHGEGWGDTEAFF | TGTGCCAGCAGCCATGGAGAGGGATGGGGGGACACTGAAGCTTTCTTT
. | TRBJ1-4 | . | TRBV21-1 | CASGVREYHEKLFF | TGTGCCAGCGGGGTCAGGGAATATCATGAAAAACTGTTTTTT
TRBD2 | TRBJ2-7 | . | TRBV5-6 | CASSLTGRADYEQYF | TGTGCCAGCAGCTTAACCGGGAGGGCGGATTACGAGCAGTACTTC
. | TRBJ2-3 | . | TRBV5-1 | CASSLEGRGVDTQYF | TGCGCCAGCAGCTTGGAAGGCAGGGGAGTGGATACGCAGTATTTT
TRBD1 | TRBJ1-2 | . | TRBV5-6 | CASTNLFRTGNYGYTF | TGTGCCAGCACAAATCTGTTTAGGACAGGAAACTATGGCTACACCTTC
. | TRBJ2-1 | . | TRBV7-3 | CASSTRFYNEQFF | TGTGCCAGCAGTACTCGATTCTACAATGAGCAGTTCTTC
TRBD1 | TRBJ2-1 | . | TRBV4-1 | CASSQSRGIYNEQFF | TGCGCCAGCAGCCAAAGCAGGGGGATTTACAATGAGCAGTTCTTC
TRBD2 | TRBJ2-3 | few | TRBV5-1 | CASSLYGLAGGSTDTQYF | TGCGCCAGCAGCTTGTATGGACTAGCGGGAGGGTCCACAGATACGCAGTATTTT
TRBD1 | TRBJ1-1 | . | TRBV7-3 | CASSSGGLEAEAFF | TGTGCCAGCAGCTCAGGGGGACTCGAGGCTGAAGCTTTCTTT
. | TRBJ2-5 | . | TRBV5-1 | CASSLERRQETQYF | TGCGCCAGCAGCTTGGAGCGGAGACAAGAGACCCAGTACTTC
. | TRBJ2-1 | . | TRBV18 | CASSLSGLYNEQFF | TGTGCCAGCTCACTCAGCGGGCTTTACAATGAGCAGTTCTTC
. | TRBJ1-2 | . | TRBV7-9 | CASSLSRGGYGYTF | TGTGCCAGCAGCTTAAGCAGGGGTGGCTATGGCTACACCTTC
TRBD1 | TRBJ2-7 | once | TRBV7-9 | CASSRAGQGGQYEQYF | TGTGCCAGCAGCCGTGCGGGACAGGGGGGGCAGTACGAGCAGTACTTC
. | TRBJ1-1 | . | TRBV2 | CASSESKTGMNTEAFF | TGTGCCAGCAGTGAATCTAAGACCGGGATGAACACTGAAGCTTTCTTT
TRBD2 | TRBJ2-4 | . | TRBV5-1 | CASSSAGGINIQYF | TGCGCCAGCAGCTCCGCGGGGGGGATAAACATTCAGTACTTC
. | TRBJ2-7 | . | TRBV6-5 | CASSYSQGGHEQYF | TGTGCCAGCAGTTACTCCCAGGGGGGCCACGAGCAGTACTTC
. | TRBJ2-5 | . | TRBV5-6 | CASSLLLHYQETQYF | TGTGCCAGCAGCTTGTTACTTCACTACCAAGAGACCCAGTACTTC
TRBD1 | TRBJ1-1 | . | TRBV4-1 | CASSQDVRTGGGTEAFF | TGCGCCAGCAGCCAAGATGTAAGGACAGGGGGTGGCACTGAAGCTTTCTTT
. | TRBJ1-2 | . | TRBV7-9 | CASSLAGAEANYGYTF | TGTGCCAGCAGCTTAGCAGGGGCGGAAGCTAACTATGGCTACACCTTC
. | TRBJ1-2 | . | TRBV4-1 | CASSHFGQSLKHGYTF | TGCGCCAGCAGCCATTTTGGACAGTCCTTAAAGCATGGCTACACCTTC
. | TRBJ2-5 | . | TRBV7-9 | CASSLAGIQETQYF | TGTGCCAGCAGCTTGGCCGGGATCCAAGAGACCCAGTACTTC
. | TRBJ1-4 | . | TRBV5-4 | CASSPGQKNEKLFF | TGTGCCAGCAGCCCAGGACAGAAAAATGAAAAACTGTTTTTT
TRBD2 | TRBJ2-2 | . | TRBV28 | CASSPMGLAGVGTGELFF | TGTGCCAGCAGTCCCATGGGACTAGCGGGAGTAGGCACCGGGGAGCTGTTTTTT
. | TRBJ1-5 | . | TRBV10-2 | CASSDRSNQPQHF | TGCGCCAGCAGTGACAGATCCAATCAGCCCCAGCATTTT